What follows are 9 T cell receptor beta chains derived from one specimen sequenced in a study of T-cell memory formation after mild COVID-19. TCRdb used MiXCR to reprocess the 5' RACE reads, holding one entry per CDR3 protein. This table has 50,000 to 60,000 distinct CDR3 sequences, about a quarter appearing once. The sample was PBMCs or a T cell subset sorted from them (not recorded which). These receptors were collected from a man between 18 and 29 years old who had mild COVID-19 (a few samples of this study predate the infection). Cell type and time point are not known.

This clonotype turned up a few times. CDR3: CASSPLGSYQETQYF. The CDR3 nucleotides read TGTGCCAGCAGTCCCCTGGGCTCTTACCAAGAGACCCAGTACTTC. V and J are TRBV11-2 and TRBJ2-5; D is ambiguous. Germline loops: CDR1 SGHAT, CDR2 FQNNGV. V dropped 6 bases and J dropped 0 bases, with 14 bases sitting between them. The CDR3 length is 15 residues.

By sample share, this clonotype is medium-sized. The genes are TRBV12-3 or TRBV12-4 and TRBJ1-2; D is unresolved. CDR3 length: 13 residues. Trimming pared 4 bases from V and 7 bases from J, leaving 13 bases between. The CDR3 DNA is TGTGCCAGCAGTTCCAATGGTTTCGGTGGCTACACCTTC. It specifies CASSSNGFGGYTF.

This chain uses TRBV28 with TRBJ2-7, with D possibly TRBD2 on 5 matching bases. Germline CDR1 reads MDHEN; CDR2 reads SYDVKM. CDR3 length: 13 amino acids. Trimming stripped 6 bases from V and 3 bases from J, with 12 bases between. The CDR3 bases are TGTGCCAGCAGCCACCGAGGGAGCTACGAGCAGTACGTC. It yields the protein CASSHRGSYEQYV.

This chain joins TRBV19 and TRBJ2-6; TRBD1 aligns across 10 bases. The ends lost 5 bases at V and 4 bases at J; junction bases unmatched: 8. Looked up from germline, CDR1 is LNHDA and CDR2 is SQIVND (reference sequence). The CDR3 loop spans 17 amino acids. The CDR3 sequence: CASSFRQGAAGANVLTF. CDR3 bases: TGTGCCAGTAGTTTTCGACAGGGGGCTGCCGGGGCCAACGTCCTGACTTTC.

The V and J genes are TRBV6-1 and TRBJ2-1; possible D gene TRBD1, 6 bases. The V end was cut by 5 bases, the J end by 6 bases, with 17 bases between. Germline values: CDR1 MNHNS, CDR2 SASEGT. The CDR3 contains 15 residues. In DNA form, the CDR3 reads TGTGCCAGCAGTATACGCAGGGGCCGGGGCAATGAGCAGTTCTTC. Translation gives CASSIRRGRGNEQFF.

This clonotype was seen a handful of times. The chain couples TRBV20-1 to TRBJ2-7, with 7 positions matching TRBD1. Germline V gene data show CDR1 as DFQATT and CDR2 as SNEGSKA (reference sequence). V lost 0 bases to trimming and J lost 3 bases; unmatched junction nucleotides: 8. This CDR3 region has 15 residues. CDR3 loop: CSARDLEGASYEQYV. In nucleotides, the CDR3 is TGCAGTGCTAGAGATTTAGAGGGGGCTAGCTACGAGCAGTACGTC.

This chain links TRBV5-1 with TRBJ2-5; the D gene is possibly TRBD2 (7 bases). This CDR3 comprises 14 residues. Looked up from germline, CDR1 is SGHRS and CDR2 is YFSETQ. V lost 1 base, J lost 1 base, and 8 bases lay in between. CDR3 nucleotide sequence: TGCGCCAGCAGCTTGCGGGGGGCCCAAGAGACCCAGTACTTC. Translating it yields CASSLRGAQETQYF.

J is TRBJ1-1 and V is TRBV6-2 or TRBV6-3; no clear D gene. The germline CDR1 and CDR2 sequences are MNHEY and SVGEGT. This CDR3 has 13 residues. Trimming took off 8 bases at V and 3 bases at J, with 13 bases between the two ends. The chain's CDR3 is CASGAWVDTEAFF. The CDR3 region has the DNA TGTGCCAGCGGCGCATGGGTCGACACTGAAGCTTTCTTT.

This clonotype was seen a few times. The rearrangement joins TRBV29-1 to TRBJ2-2; 12 bases match TRBD2. Losses at the gene ends were 5 bases for V and 3 bases for J; bases not matched to a gene: 4. The CDR3 runs to 15 residues. CDR1 SQVTM and CDR2 ANQGSEA come from the germline V gene. CDR3 bases: TGCAGCGTTTGGCGACTAGCGGGAGACACCGGGGAGCTGTTTTTT. This sequence encodes CSVWRLAGDTGELFF.